This T cell receptor beta chain is drawn from a study of Graves' ophthalmopathy and Graves' hyperthyroidism (dated by TCRdb to between 2018 and 2020). Describing the broader study: Peripheral blood was collected at initial diagnosis, prior to any treatment. Following sampling, methimazole starting at 30 mg daily was administered to hyperthyroidism patients, and high-dose intravenous methylprednisolone was administered to ophthalmopathy patients. In roughly 6 hyperthyroidism patients, T-cell repertoires of thyroid tissue and blood were compared. In total, 135 blood samples were TCR-sequenced: around 42 ophthalmopathy, over 70 hyperthyroidism and approximately 17 hyperthyroidism-to-ophthalmopathy patients. The independent validation cohort included about 19 hyperthyroidism patients plus 17 patients who later progressed from hyperthyroidism to ophthalmopathy. To explore V-J signatures that distinguish ophthalmopathy from hyperthyroidism, a discovery set of roughly 98 patients was enrolled, made up of roughly 41 with ophthalmopathy and roughly 55 with stable hyperthyroidism. To tell Graves' ophthalmopathy apart from Graves' hyperthyroidism, and to predict which patients would progress to ophthalmopathy, the study relied on TCR beta repertoire signatures. Here is what the overall study found, with its caveats: In cross-validation, the 13-signature model distinguished ophthalmopathy from stable hyperthyroidism with approximately 90% sensitivity and about 81% specificity, while in the test set the corresponding values were about 79% and 69%. Most expanded thyroid clonotypes with a frequency above 0.001 also appeared in blood, which suggests that blood repertoires may reflect the immune response in the thyroid. Sample size was not statistically predetermined, and group allocation was not concealed from the investigators. In validation, the model predicted ophthalmopathy progression with over 60% sensitivity and about 77% specificity; some 13 predicted patients were CT-confirmed with GO in a median of roughly 6.8 months.

For repertoire sequencing, the TCR beta CDR3 regions were amplified from RNA transcripts. The first round of RT-PCR was done with HTBI primers and the Qiagen OneStep RT-PCR kit, and was followed by a second round of multiplex PCR, then size selection and purification. Libraries were sequenced on an Illumina HiSeq2000 using paired-end 100 bp reads. The study's processing was this. SOAPnuke was used to process the reads, removing any read that contained adapters or uncalled bases, had a mean Phred below 15, or lacked an exact match to the constant primer or identifier. COPE v1.2.5 was used to merge high-quality paired reads. Clonotypes were defined as unique nucleotide sequences and were aligned to IMGT TRB V, D and J references using MiTCR v1.1. Analysis was restricted to V-J combinations with a frequency above 0.0001, which covered 98% to 99.2% of repertoires. For each V-J combination, a TCR clonal expansion and chaos score was defined as F50 clonal expansion divided by the chaos observed in the TCRdist matrix. Features were reduced by Welch's t-statistics and random forest to around 13 V-J combinations, which fed a naive Bayes classifier. The Morisita-Horn index was used to measure how similar the thyroid and blood repertoires were. TCRdb passed the public sequencing reads through fastp at Q25 and MiXCR, retaining productive beta sequences. Each CDR3 protein gets just one entry, which takes the most common genes and DNA from the rows behind it. TCRdb, not the authors, supplied the V and J calls. The sample table holds 650,000 to 900,000 distinct CDR3 sequences, of which 40% were seen once. The top ten hold around 40% of the sample.

A word on this clonotype: It has no known antigen specificity. Base qualities are missing; no much larger clone stands one base away.

Via the germline V gene (reference sequence), CDR1 is SEHNR and CDR2 FQNEAQ. There are 14 amino acids in the CDR3, from cysteine to phenylalanine inclusive. The only DNA kept is the CDR3, 42 bases in frame from the first base. V drops 2 bases and J drops 1 base, leaving 9 bases in between. Ophthalmopathy patients had moderately to severely active disease, Clinical Activity Score of at least 3, NOSPECS grade of at least 4, and disease duration under 3 months. Patients were excluded if they had other autoimmune diseases, uncontrolled infections, pregnancy or lactation. Diagnosis was based on clinical symptoms, serum thyroxine, TRAb, thyroid ultrasound and orbital computed tomography. Using Ficoll-Paque density gradient centrifugation, PBMCs were isolated from 9.5 to 10 ml of fresh peripheral blood. Total RNA was extracted with Trizol reagent and quality-checked on an Agilent 2100 Bioanalyzer.

This sequence uses TRBV7-9 and TRBJ2-7; the D gene cannot be resolved reliably. The sample consisted of peripheral blood. The receptor was derived from an adult man with Graves' ophthalmopathy. In nucleotide form, the sequence is TGTGCCAGCAGCTTAAAATTGGGGTCCTACGAGCAGTACTTC. Translated, it reads CASSLKLGSYEQYF. The CDR3, completed at both ends by the reference TRBV7-9 and TRBJ2-7 genes, gives the full variable domain DTGVSQNPRHKITKRGQNVTFRCDPISEHNRLYWYRQTLGQGPEFLTYFQNEAQLEKSRLLSDRFSAERPKGSFSTLEIQRTEQGDSAMYLCASSLKLGSYEQYFGPGTRLTVT.